The 23 T cell receptor beta chains below come from one sample, sequenced in a study of OX40 agonist ivuxolimab in advanced cancers. TCRdb's copy holds only in-frame clones and misses some; the assay was immunoSEQ multiplex PCR. The table has 65,000 to 95,000 clones, 65% to 85% seen once. Source: CD4+ or CD8+ T cells sorted from blood, taken in a trial of the OX40 agonist ivuxolimab. Source of these receptors: an adult with an advanced solid tumor such as melanoma, head and neck, liver or kidney cancer.

This clone was observed a few times. The chain uses TRBV2 and TRBJ1-5; D remains ambiguous. Germline values: CDR1 SNHLY, CDR2 FYNNEI. Trimming took 4 bases from V and 7 from J, leaving 11 bases between them. The CDR3 runs 13 residues. The DNA of the CDR3 is TGTGCCAGCAGTGTGGCAGGATTCCAGCCCCAGCATTTT. Encoded protein: CASSVAGFQPQHF.

This CDR3 is CASSPGAGTTYEQYF. For the CDR3, the DNA is TGTGCCAGCAGCCCGGGGGCCGGGACAACTTACGAGCAGTACTTC. This sequence joins TRBV7-3 and TRBJ2-7; the D gene could be TRBD1 or TRBD2 (6 bases each). CDR1 SGHTA and CDR2 FQGTGA come from the germline V gene. V was trimmed by 5 bases and J by 4 bases, leaving 18 bases between them. This CDR3 is 15 amino acids long.

V usage is TRBV5-1 and J usage is TRBJ1-5; 9 bases map to TRBD1. Germline CDR1 SGHRS, CDR2 YFSETQ. CDR3 length equals 15 residues. J was trimmed by 4 bases and V by 0 bases; bases with no gene match: 2. For the CDR3, the DNA is TGCGCCAGCAGCTTGGAAGGGACAGGGAATCAGCCCCAGCATTTT. Amino acids: CASSLEGTGNQPQHF. The full variable domain, rest sourced from reference TRBV5-1 and TRBJ1-5, is KAGVTQTPRYLIKTRGQQVTLSCSPISGHRSVSWYQQTPGQGLQFLFEYFSETQRNKGNFPGRFSGRQFSNSRSEMNVSTLELGDSALYLCASSLEGTGNQPQHFGDGTRLSIL.

This rearrangement joins TRBV11-3 to TRBJ1-3; 7 bases fit TRBD1. The CDR3 has 16 residues. CDR1 is SGHNT, CDR2 YENEEA, per germline. V lost 3 bases, J lost 5 bases, and 10 bases stayed unmatched. The DNA of the CDR3 is TGTGCCAGCAGCTTTCGGGGGGACAGCCACCGAAACACCATATATTTT. Its protein product is CASSFRGDSHRNTIYF.

This chain joins TRBV7-2 and TRBJ1-1, with 9 bases aligning to TRBD1. The CDR3 totals 17 residues. Germline values: CDR1 SGHTA, CDR2 FQGNSA. With 5 bases clipped from V and 1 base from J, the junction kept 11 bases outside the gene matches. CDR3 loop: CASSPTDRGRRNTEAFF. The CDR3 coding sequence is TGTGCCAGCAGCCCAACGGACAGGGGACGAAGGAACACTGAAGCTTTCTTT.

This clone was detected once. The V call is TRBV28, the J call TRBJ1-4; TRBD1 is a possible D gene (6 bases). The CDR3 spans 15 residues. V lost 6 bases and J lost 2, with 13 bases in between. Germline loops: CDR1 MDHEN, CDR2 SYDVKM. The DNA for the CDR3 is TGTGCCAGCAGACCCACAGGGCCCACTAATGAAAAACTGTTTTTT. Encoded protein: CASRPTGPTNEKLFF.

The genes are TRBV25-1 and TRBJ2-7, with 12 bases identical to TRBD2. This CDR3 comprises 16 residues. J was trimmed by 3 bases and V by 6 bases; bases with no gene match: 9. CDR1 is MGHDK, CDR2 SYGVNS, per germline. CDR3 protein: CASSARTSGMGYEQYF. The CDR3 DNA reads as TGTGCCAGCAGCGCCCGGACTAGCGGGATGGGCTACGAGCAGTACTTC.

The chain recombines TRBV10-3 with TRBJ1-2, with D possibly being TRBD1 (5 bases). The CDR3 is 13 residues long. Germline CDR1 is ENHRY and CDR2 is SYGVKD. V gave up 4 bases and J gave up 6 bases, with 12 bases separating them. This CDR3 reads CAISVAGLDGYTF. In DNA form, the CDR3 reads TGTGCCATCAGTGTGGCAGGGCTGGATGGCTACACCTTC.

The V gene is TRBV7-2, the J gene TRBJ2-7, with D maybe TRBD2 (5 bases). Germline-derived CDR1 and CDR2 are SGHTA and FQGNSA. This CDR3 is built from 14 residues. V shed 1 base and J shed 3 bases, with 10 bases lying between them. This CDR3 reads CASSLELGGYEQYF. The CDR3, as DNA: TGTGCCAGCAGCTTAGAACTAGGTGGCTACGAGCAGTACTTC.

This clone was counted only a few times. The chain has TRBV7-2 and TRBJ1-2, with a weak D call TRBD1 (6 bases). The V gene lost 6 bases and the J gene lost 0 bases, with 14 bases spanning the gap. CDR1 and CDR2 (germline): SGHTA, FQGNSA. CDR3 size: 15 residues. The CDR3 loop reads CASSPRQEANYGYTF. In nucleotides, the CDR3 is TGTGCCAGCAGTCCTCGACAGGAAGCTAACTATGGCTACACCTTC.

There are a few counts of this clone. This chain connects TRBV10-3 to TRBJ2-7; 7 nucleotides line up with TRBD1. Germline V gene data show CDR1 as ENHRY and CDR2 as SYGVKD. V gave up 6 bases and J gave up 7 bases; unmatched junction bases: 9. The CDR3 length is 13 residues. DNA for the CDR3: TGTGCCATCAGGACAACAGGGGTGGAAGAGCAGTACTTC. It encodes CAIRTTGVEEQYF.

The chain carries TRBV5-7 and TRBJ1-4; D uncertain. TRBV5-7 is recorded as an ORF, its role being uncertain. The CDR3 sequence is 14 residues long. With 0 bases removed from V and 4 bases from J, the gap between germline ends came to 7 bases. CDR3 residues: CASSLVQSNEKLFF. The CDR3 DNA reads TGTGCCAGCAGCTTGGTACAGAGTAATGAAAAACTGTTTTTT.

The count of this clone is one. This sequence joins TRBV19 and TRBJ1-6, with D possibly TRBD1 on 5 matching bases. Trimming cost V 5 bases and J 7 bases, with 15 bases left between them. Germline values: CDR1 LNHDA, CDR2 SQIVND (reference sequence). The CDR3 spans 15 residues. The CDR3 nucleotides read TGTGCCAGTAGTTGGGACCCTCGGTCGAATTCACCCCTCCACTTT. This encodes CASSWDPRSNSPLHF.

This clone was seen only once. V usage is TRBV5-6 and J usage is TRBJ2-7, with 8 bases fitting TRBD1. The ends lost 0 bases at V and 7 bases at J; junction bases unmatched: 6. This CDR3 contains 14 residues. Germline CDR1 SGHDT, CDR2 YYEEEE. The CDR3 DNA reads TGTGCCAGCAGCTTGGGGGACAGGATAGGGGAGCAGTACTTC. Its translation is CASSLGDRIGEQYF.

This clone showed up just once. The rearrangement uses TRBV5-4 and TRBJ2-2; 8 bases are a match to TRBD2. The trim removed 4 bases at V and 5 bases at J, leaving 10 bases unmatched. Germline assignment: CDR1 SGHNT and CDR2 YYREEE (reference sequence). The CDR3 runs to 16 residues. CDR3 region: CASSPGGQGKTGELFF. DNA of the CDR3: TGTGCCAGCAGCCCGGGGGGGCAGGGGAAGACCGGGGAGCTGTTTTTT.

This chain joins TRBV6-6 and TRBJ1-3, with D possibly matching TRBD1 (5 bases). The CDR3 is 15 residues long. CDR1 MNHNY and CDR2 SVGAGI come from the germline V gene (reference sequence). The V and J ends lost 1 base and 0 bases respectively, with 7 bases between them. The CDR3: CASSYFQGSGNTIYF. The CDR3 DNA follows: TGTGCCAGCAGTTACTTCCAGGGCTCTGGAAACACCATATATTTT.

The rearrangement links TRBV5-8 to TRBJ2-7; D may correspond to TRBD1 or TRBD2 (6 bases each). Germline CDR1 reads SGHTS; CDR2 reads YDEGEE. The CDR3 runs 13 residues. Trimming removed 2 bases at V and 5 bases at J, with 11 bases between. The CDR3 DNA reads TGTGCCAGCAGCTTAGGGGGGATCGACGAGCAGTACTTC. Protein: CASSLGGIDEQYF.

This chain uses TRBV11-2 with TRBJ1-3, with D hard to call. Trimming removed 8 bases from V and 1 base from J, with 9 bases in between. Looked up from germline, CDR1 is SGHAT and CDR2 is FQNNGV. The CDR3 is 13 amino acids. The CDR3 DNA follows: TGTGCCAGCTCTGGGGTATCTGGAAACACCATATATTTT. This translates into CASSGVSGNTIYF. Based on the CDR3 plus reference TRBV11-2 and TRBJ1-3, the full variable domain is EAGVAQSPRYKIIEKRQSVAFWCNPISGHATLYWYQQILGQGPKLLIQFQNNGVVDDSQLPKDRFSAERLKGVDSTLKIQPAKLEDSAVYLCASSGVSGNTIYFGEGSWLTVV.

This chain links TRBV5-1 with TRBJ2-5; D is unclear. Looked up from germline, CDR1 is SGHRS and CDR2 is YFSETQ. V lost 0 bases and J lost 5, with 11 bases in between. The length of the CDR3 is 14 residues. CDR3 amino acids: CASSLATNGETQYF. The CDR3 DNA reads as TGCGCCAGCAGCTTGGCAACGAACGGGGAGACCCAGTACTTC.

The genes are TRBV9 and TRBJ2-4; D is perhaps TRBD2 (5 bases). Germline V gives CDR1 SGDLS, CDR2 YYNGEE. The V end was cut by 0 bases, the J end by 0 bases, with 16 bases between. The CDR3 length is 18 residues. The CDR3 DNA sequence: TGTGCCAGCAGCGTAGATTTGGACGAGGGAGTAGCCAAAAACATTCAGTACTTC. Translating gives CASSVDLDEGVAKNIQYF.

The CDR3 coding sequence is TGCGCCAGCAGCCAAGTTCGGAGGGGGCCTAGGACTGAAGCTTTCTTT. It encodes CASSQVRRGPRTEAFF. The rearrangement joins TRBV4-1 to TRBJ1-1; TRBD1 matches 7 bases. J lost 5 bases, V lost 1 base, and 10 bases had no gene match. This CDR3 is built from 16 residues. Germline-derived CDR1 and CDR2 are MGHRA and YSYEKL.

The chain uses TRBV28 and TRBJ1-4; 8 nucleotides line up with TRBD1. The CDR3 has 15 residues. J lost 7 bases, V lost 6 bases, and 10 bases had no gene match. Per the germline V gene, CDR1 is MDHEN and CDR2 is SYDVKM. CDR3 in DNA: TGTGCCAGCAGGAGTCACAGGGGGTGGAGTGAAAAACTGTTTTTT. As protein: CASRSHRGWSEKLFF.

The V call is TRBV18, the J call TRBJ2-7; D possibly uses TRBD1 or TRBD2 (5 bases each). CDR1 and CDR2 from the germline V gene are KGHSH and LQKENI. V shed 3 bases and J shed 5 bases, with 11 bases lying between them. The CDR3 covers 13 residues. The chain's CDR3 is CASSPQGVHEQYF. The CDR3 DNA follows: TGTGCCAGCTCACCTCAGGGAGTCCACGAGCAGTACTTC.